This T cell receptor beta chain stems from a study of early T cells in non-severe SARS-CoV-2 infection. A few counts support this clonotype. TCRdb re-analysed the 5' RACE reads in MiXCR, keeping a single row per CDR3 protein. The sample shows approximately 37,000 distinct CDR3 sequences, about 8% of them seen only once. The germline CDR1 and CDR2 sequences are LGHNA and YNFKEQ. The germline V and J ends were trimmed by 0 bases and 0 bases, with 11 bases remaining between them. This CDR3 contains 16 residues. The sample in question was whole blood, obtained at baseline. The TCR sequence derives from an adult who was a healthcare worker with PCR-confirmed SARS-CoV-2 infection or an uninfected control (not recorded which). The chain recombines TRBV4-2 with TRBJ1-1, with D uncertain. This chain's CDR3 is CASSQESSQLNTEAFF. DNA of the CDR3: TGTGCCAGCAGCCAAGAGAGTTCACAGCTGAACACTGAAGCTTTCTTT.